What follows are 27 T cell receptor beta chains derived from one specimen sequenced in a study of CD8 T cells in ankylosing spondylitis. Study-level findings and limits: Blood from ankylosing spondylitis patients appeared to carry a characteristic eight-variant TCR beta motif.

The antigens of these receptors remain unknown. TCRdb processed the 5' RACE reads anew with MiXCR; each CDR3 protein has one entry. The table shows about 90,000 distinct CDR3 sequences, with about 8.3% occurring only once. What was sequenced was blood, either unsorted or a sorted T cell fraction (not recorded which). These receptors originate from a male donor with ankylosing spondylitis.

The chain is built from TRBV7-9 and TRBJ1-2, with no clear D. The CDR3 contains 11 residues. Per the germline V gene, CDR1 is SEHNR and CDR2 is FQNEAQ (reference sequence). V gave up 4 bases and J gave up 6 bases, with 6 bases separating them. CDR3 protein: CASSSIHGYTF. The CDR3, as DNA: TGTGCCAGCAGCTCCATCCATGGCTACACCTTC.

The CDR3, as DNA: TGCGCCAGCAGTGAGTCTATTCGGGGGACCCAGTACTTC. It specifies CASSESIRGTQYF. The chain uses TRBV10-1 and TRBJ2-5; D is possibly TRBD2 (5 bases). V was clipped by 0 bases and J by 7 bases, with 9 bases between them. CDR1 is WNHNN, CDR2 SYGVQD, per germline (reference sequence). This CDR3 spans 13 amino acids.

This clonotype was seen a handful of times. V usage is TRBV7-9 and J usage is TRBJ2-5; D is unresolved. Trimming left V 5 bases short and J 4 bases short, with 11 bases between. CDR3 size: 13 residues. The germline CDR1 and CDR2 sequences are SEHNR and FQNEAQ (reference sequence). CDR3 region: CASSTKWRETQYF. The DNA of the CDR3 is TGTGCCAGCAGCACCAAATGGAGAGAGACCCAGTACTTC.

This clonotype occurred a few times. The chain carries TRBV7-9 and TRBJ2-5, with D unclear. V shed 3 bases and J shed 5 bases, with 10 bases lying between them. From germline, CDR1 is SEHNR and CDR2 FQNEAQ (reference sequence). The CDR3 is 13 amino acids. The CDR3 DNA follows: TGTGCCAGCAGCTTCGGGTTTCTGGAGACCCAGTACTTC. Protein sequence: CASSFGFLETQYF. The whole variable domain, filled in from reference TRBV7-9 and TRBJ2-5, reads DTGVSQNPRHKITKRGQNVTFRCDPISEHNRLYWYRQTLGQGPEFLTYFQNEAQLEKSRLLSDRFSAERPKGSFSTLEIQRTEQGDSAMYLCASSFGFLETQYFGPGTRLLVL.

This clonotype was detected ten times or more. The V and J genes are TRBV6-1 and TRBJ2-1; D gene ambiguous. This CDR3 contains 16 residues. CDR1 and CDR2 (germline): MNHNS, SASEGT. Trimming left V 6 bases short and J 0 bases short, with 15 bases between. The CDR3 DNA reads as TGTGCCAGCAGCCCTATGGCCCTGAGCTCCTACAATGAGCAGTTCTTC. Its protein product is CASSPMALSSYNEQFF.

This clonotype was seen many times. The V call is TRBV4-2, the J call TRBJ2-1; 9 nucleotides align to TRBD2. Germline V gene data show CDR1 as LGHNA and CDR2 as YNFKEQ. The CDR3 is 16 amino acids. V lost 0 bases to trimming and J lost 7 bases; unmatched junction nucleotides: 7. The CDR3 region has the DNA TGTGCCAGCAGCCAAGAGCGGGAGGGCCTTTTTAATGAGCAGTTCTTC. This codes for CASSQEREGLFNEQFF.

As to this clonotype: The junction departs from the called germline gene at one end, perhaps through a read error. CDR3 in DNA: TGTGCCACCAGCCAAGAAAGACCCCGAGGCCTCTACAATGAGCAGTTCTTC. This sequence encodes CATSQERPRGLYNEQFF. V is TRBV3-1 and J is TRBJ2-1; unclear D gene. Germline CDR1 and CDR2: LGHDT and YNNKEL (reference sequence). The CDR3 spans 17 residues.

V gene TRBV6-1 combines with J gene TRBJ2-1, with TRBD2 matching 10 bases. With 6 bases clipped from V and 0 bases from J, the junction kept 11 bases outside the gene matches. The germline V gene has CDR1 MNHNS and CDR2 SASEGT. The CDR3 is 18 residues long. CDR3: CASSVRGSGRNSYNEQFF. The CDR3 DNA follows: TGTGCCAGCAGCGTCAGGGGTAGCGGGAGGAACTCCTACAATGAGCAGTTCTTC.

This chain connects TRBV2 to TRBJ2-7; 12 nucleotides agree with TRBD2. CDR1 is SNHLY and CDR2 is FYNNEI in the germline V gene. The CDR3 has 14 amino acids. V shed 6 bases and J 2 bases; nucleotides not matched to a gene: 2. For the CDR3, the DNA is TGTGCCAGCAGCGGACTAGCGGGAACCTACGAGCAGTACTTC. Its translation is CASSGLAGTYEQYF.

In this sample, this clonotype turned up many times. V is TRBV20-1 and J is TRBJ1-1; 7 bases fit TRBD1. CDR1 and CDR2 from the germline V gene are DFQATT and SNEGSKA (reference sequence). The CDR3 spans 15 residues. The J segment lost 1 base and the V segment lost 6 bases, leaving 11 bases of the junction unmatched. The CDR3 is CSAKIRGTGNTEAFF. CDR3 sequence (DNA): TGCAGTGCGAAGATCAGGGGGACGGGGAACACTGAAGCTTTCTTT.

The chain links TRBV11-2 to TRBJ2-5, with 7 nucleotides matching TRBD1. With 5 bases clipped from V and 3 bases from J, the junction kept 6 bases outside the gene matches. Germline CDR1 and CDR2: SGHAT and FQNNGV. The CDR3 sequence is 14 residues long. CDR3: CASSPQGFEETQYF. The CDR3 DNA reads TGTGCCAGCAGCCCACAGGGGTTTGAAGAGACCCAGTACTTC.

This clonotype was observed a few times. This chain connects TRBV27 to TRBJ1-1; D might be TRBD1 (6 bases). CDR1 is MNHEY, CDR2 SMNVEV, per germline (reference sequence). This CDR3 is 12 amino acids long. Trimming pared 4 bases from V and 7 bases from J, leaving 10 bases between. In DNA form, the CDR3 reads TGTGCCAGCAGTTCCGGACAGAGTGAAGCTTTCTTT. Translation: CASSSGQSEAFF.

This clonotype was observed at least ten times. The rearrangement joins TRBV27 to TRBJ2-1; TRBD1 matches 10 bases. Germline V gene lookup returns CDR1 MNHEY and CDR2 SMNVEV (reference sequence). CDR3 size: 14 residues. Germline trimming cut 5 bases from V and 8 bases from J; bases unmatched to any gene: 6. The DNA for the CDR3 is TGTGCCAGCAGTCTCGACAGGGGGCCGTATGAGCAGTTCTTC. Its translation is CASSLDRGPYEQFF.

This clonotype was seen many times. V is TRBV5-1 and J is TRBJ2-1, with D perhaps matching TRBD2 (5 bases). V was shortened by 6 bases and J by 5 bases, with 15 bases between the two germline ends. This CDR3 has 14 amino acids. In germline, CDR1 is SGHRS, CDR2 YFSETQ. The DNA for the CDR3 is TGCGCCAGCAATCACGAGAGGGTTCACAATGAGCAGTTCTTC. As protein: CASNHERVHNEQFF.

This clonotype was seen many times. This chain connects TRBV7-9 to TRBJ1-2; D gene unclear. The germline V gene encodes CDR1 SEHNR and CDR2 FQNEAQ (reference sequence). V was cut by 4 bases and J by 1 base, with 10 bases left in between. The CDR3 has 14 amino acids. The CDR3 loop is CASSSQHNNYGYTF. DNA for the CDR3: TGTGCCAGCAGCTCCCAACACAATAACTATGGCTACACCTTC.

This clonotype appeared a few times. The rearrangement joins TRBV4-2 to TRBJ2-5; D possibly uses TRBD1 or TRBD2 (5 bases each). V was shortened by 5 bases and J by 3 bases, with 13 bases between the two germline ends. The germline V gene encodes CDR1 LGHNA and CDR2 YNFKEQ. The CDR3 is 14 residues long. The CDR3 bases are TGTGCCAGCAGCGCCGGGACGGAAAAAGAGACCCAGTACTTC. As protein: CASSAGTEKETQYF.

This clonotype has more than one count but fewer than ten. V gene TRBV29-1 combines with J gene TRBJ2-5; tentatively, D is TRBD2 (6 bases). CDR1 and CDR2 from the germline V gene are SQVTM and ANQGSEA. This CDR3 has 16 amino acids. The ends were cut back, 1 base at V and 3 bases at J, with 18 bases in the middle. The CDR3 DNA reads TGCAGCGTTGAAGTTGTGGAGGGATTCAACGAAGAGACCCAGTACTTC. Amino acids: CSVEVVEGFNEETQYF.

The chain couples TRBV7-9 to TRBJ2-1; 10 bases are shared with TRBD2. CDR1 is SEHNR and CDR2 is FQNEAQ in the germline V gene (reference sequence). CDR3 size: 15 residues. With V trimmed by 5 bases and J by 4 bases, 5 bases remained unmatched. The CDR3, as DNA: TGTGCCAGCAGCACTCCTAGCGGGAGATACAATGAGCAGTTCTTC. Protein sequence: CASSTPSGRYNEQFF.

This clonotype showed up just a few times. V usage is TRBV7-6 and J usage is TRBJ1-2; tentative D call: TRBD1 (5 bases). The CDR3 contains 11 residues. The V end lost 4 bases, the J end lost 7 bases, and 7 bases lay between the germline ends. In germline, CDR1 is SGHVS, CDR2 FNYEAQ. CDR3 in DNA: TGTGCCAGCAGCTCAGGGTCTGGCTACACCTTC. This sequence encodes CASSSGSGYTF. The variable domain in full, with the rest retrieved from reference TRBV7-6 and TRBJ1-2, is GAGVSQSPRYKVTKRGQDVALRCDPISGHVSLYWYRQALGQGPEFLTYFNYEAQQDKSGLPNDRFSAERPEGSISTLTIQRTEQRDSAMYRCASSSGSGYTFGSGTRLTVV.

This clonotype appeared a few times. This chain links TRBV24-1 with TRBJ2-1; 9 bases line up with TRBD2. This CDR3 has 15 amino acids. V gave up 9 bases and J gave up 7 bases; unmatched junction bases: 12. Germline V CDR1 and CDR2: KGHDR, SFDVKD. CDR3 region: CATGGVAGDRNEQFF. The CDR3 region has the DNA TGTGCCACCGGCGGGGTAGCGGGAGATCGGAATGAGCAGTTCTTC.

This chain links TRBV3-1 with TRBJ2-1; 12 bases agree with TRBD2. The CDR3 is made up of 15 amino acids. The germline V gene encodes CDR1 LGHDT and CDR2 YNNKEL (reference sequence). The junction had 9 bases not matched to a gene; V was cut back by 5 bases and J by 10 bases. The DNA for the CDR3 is TGTGCCAGCAGCGGCCTAGCGGGAGGGCCCTGGGAGCAGTTCTTC. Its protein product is CASSGLAGGPWEQFF.

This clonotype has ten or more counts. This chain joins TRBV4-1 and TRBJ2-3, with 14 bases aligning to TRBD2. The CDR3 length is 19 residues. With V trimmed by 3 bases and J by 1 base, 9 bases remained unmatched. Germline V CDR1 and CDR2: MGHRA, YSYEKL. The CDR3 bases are TGCGCCAGCAGCCACGGGACTAGCGGGAGAGGTGCTGGCACAGATACGCAGTATTTT. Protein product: CASSHGTSGRGAGTDTQYF.

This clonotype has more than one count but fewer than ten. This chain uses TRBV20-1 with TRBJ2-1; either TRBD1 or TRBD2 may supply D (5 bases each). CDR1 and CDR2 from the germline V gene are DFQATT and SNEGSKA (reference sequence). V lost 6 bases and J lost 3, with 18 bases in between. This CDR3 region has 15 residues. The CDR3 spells CSASPRGGYYNEQFF. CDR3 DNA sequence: TGCAGTGCCAGCCCCCGGGGCGGATACTACAATGAGCAGTTCTTC.

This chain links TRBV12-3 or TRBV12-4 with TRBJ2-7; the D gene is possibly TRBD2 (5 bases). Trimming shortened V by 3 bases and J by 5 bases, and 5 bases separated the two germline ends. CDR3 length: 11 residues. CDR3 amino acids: CASSFGDEQYV. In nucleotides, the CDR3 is TGTGCCAGCAGTTTCGGGGACGAGCAGTACGTC.

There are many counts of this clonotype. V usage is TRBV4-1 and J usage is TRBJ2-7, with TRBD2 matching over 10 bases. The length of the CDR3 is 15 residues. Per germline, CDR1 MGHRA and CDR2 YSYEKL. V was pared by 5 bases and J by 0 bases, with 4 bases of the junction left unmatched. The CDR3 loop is CASSYVAGGSYEQYV. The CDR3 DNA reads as TGCGCCAGCAGCTACGTAGCGGGAGGCTCCTACGAGCAGTACGTC.

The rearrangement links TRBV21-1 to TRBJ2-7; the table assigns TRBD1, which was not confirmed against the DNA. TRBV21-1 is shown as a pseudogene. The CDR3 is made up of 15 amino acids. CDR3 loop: CASSKETGGRYEQYF. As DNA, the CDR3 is TGTGCCAGCAGCAAAGAAACAGGGGGTCGCTACGAGCAGTACTTC.

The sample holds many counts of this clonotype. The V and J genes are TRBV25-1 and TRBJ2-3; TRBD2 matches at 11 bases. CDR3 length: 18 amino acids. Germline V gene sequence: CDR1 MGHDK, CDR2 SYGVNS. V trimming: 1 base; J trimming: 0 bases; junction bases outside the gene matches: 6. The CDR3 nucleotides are TGTGCCAGCAGTGAATGGGGGACTAGCGGTTCGAGCACAGATACGCAGTATTTT. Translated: CASSEWGTSGSSTDTQYF.